The entry below describes one T cell receptor (beta chain). The data were obtained in a study of OX40 agonist ivuxolimab in advanced cancers. TCRdb keeps only in-frame clones here, not all; method: immunoSEQ multiplex PCR. The sample contains 98,000 or so clones, about 88% of which appear only once. Germline CDR1 and CDR2: SGHNT and YYREEE (reference sequence). Trimming shortened V by 0 bases and J by 2 bases, and 8 bases separated the two germline ends. The CDR3 contains 14 residues. V is TRBV5-4 and J is TRBJ1-1; no clear D gene. This receptor was identified in an adult with an advanced solid tumor such as melanoma, head and neck, liver or kidney cancer. The input for sequencing was CD4+ or CD8+ T cells sorted from blood, taken in a trial of the OX40 agonist ivuxolimab. The CDR3 region is CASSLGGDNTEAFF. In DNA form, the CDR3 reads TGTGCCAGCAGCTTGGGCGGCGACAACACTGAAGCTTTCTTT.